Listed below are T cell receptor beta chains from one sample, sequenced in a study of T-cell memory formation after mild COVID-19. TCRdb re-derived calls from the 5' RACE reads in MiXCR, one entry per CDR3 protein. The sample records fewer than 95,000 distinct CDR3 sequences, over 13% being singletons. The sample consisted of PBMCs or a T cell subset sorted from them (not recorded which). Receptors were obtained from a man younger than 35 who had mild COVID-19 (a few samples of this study predate the infection). Cell type and time point are not known. Both conserved end residues are part of each CDR3. D genes are given only for firm matches. Only part of the rows carry a size: once, few, many, or a class if the clone is expanded.

cdr3_nt: TGCAGCGTTGATAGCGGACCTGAAGCTTTCTTT
cdr3_aa: CSVDSGPEAFF
clone_size: .
d_call: .
j_call: TRBJ1-1
v_call: TRBV29-1

cdr3_nt: TGTGCCAGCAGCCAAGACTTTCAGGGGGCTTGGACTGAAGCTTTCTTT
cdr3_aa: CASSQDFQGAWTEAFF
clone_size: few
d_call: .
j_call: TRBJ1-1
v_call: TRBV3-2

cdr3_nt: TGTGCCAGCAGTTTAAGGGGGTGGGGTGAAAAACTGTTTTTT
cdr3_aa: CASSLRGWGEKLFF
clone_size: few
d_call: .
j_call: TRBJ1-4
v_call: TRBV28

cdr3_nt: TGTGCCAGCAGCCAACGTGAGCGGGGGTCTTACAATGAGCAGTTCTTC
cdr3_aa: CASSQRERGSYNEQFF
clone_size: many
d_call: TRBD2
j_call: TRBJ2-1
v_call: TRBV4-2

cdr3_nt: TGTGCCAGCAGATCGGACAGGGGTAGGACAGATACGCAGTATTTT
cdr3_aa: CASRSDRGRTDTQYF
clone_size: .
d_call: TRBD1
j_call: TRBJ2-3
v_call: TRBV6-5

cdr3_nt: TGTGCCAGCAGTCCTGGGACTACCGACACCGGGGAGCTGTTTTTT
cdr3_aa: CASSPGTTDTGELFF
clone_size: few
d_call: TRBD2
j_call: TRBJ2-2
v_call: TRBV6-2/TRBV6-3

cdr3_nt: TGTGCCAGCAGTTTCGGTCCGGGGACAACCCAAGAGACCCAGTACTTC
cdr3_aa: CASSFGPGTTQETQYF
clone_size: .
d_call: .
j_call: TRBJ2-5
v_call: TRBV12-3/TRBV12-4

cdr3_nt: TGTGCCAGCAGCTTTACGGGAGAGACCCAGTACTTC
cdr3_aa: CASSFTGETQYF
clone_size: many
d_call: .
j_call: TRBJ2-5
v_call: TRBV7-9

cdr3_nt: TGCGCCAGCAGCCAAGCTAGCGGGGGGGCCGGGGAGCTGTTTTTT
cdr3_aa: CASSQASGGAGELFF
clone_size: many
d_call: TRBD2
j_call: TRBJ2-2
v_call: TRBV4-3

cdr3_nt: TGCACTACCGCCGAGACTAGCGGGGGGGCAGATACGCAGTATTTT
cdr3_aa: CTTAETSGGADTQYF
clone_size: .
d_call: TRBD2
j_call: TRBJ2-3
v_call: TRBV29-1

cdr3_nt: TGCAGCGTTGAAGATCTTGCCCACGAGCAGTACTTC
cdr3_aa: CSVEDLAHEQYF
clone_size: few
d_call: .
j_call: TRBJ2-7
v_call: TRBV29-1

cdr3_nt: TGCAGCGTTGGGTTCGGTGCAACTAATGAAAAACTGTTTTTT
cdr3_aa: CSVGFGATNEKLFF
clone_size: few
d_call: .
j_call: TRBJ1-4
v_call: TRBV29-1

cdr3_nt: TGCGCCAGCAGCGGTTCGAGATATGGCTACACCTTC
cdr3_aa: CASSGSRYGYTF
clone_size: few
d_call: .
j_call: TRBJ1-2
v_call: TRBV4-1

cdr3_nt: TGTGCCAGCAGCTTGCATCCTGACAGGGGTTCGAACACTGAAGCTTTCTTT
cdr3_aa: CASSLHPDRGSNTEAFF
clone_size: few
d_call: TRBD1
j_call: TRBJ1-1
v_call: TRBV7-9

cdr3_nt: TGCGCCAGCAGCCGAGGGACTAGCGGGGGACTGGGAGAGACCCAGTACTTC
cdr3_aa: CASSRGTSGGLGETQYF
clone_size: .
d_call: TRBD2
j_call: TRBJ2-5
v_call: TRBV5-1

cdr3_nt: TGTGCCAGCAGTTACCTCGGGGGCGGGGTGCCCAATGAGCAGTTCTTC
cdr3_aa: CASSYLGGGVPNEQFF
clone_size: few
d_call: .
j_call: TRBJ2-1
v_call: TRBV6-6

cdr3_nt: TGCGCCAGCAGCCAAGATAGGGGGGGCTTGAGCGAGCAGTACTTC
cdr3_aa: CASSQDRGGLSEQYF
clone_size: .
d_call: .
j_call: TRBJ2-7
v_call: TRBV4-3